This TCR beta chain was documented in a study of T-cell memory formation after mild COVID-19. Overall study findings and caveats: Contracting clones from day 15 to 85 showed balanced CD4/CD8; later expanders favored CD4+. What remained unconfirmed was the SARS-CoV-2 specificity of second-wave clones peaking on day 37. The study detected some responding clones in pre-infection memory, suggesting cross-reactive memory joined.

This clonotype was detected only a few times. The antigen is not known. CDR1 is WSHSY and CDR2 is SAAADI in the germline V gene. The V gene end was trimmed by 6 bases and the J gene end by 0 bases; junction bases not matched to a gene: 5. CDR3 length: 17 amino acids. Barcoded TCR alpha and TCR beta cDNA libraries with UMIs came from 5'RACE using constant-segment primers. TCRdb called the 5' RACE reads again in MiXCR, with one record for every CDR3 protein. The table lists around 220,000 distinct CDR3 sequences, roughly 17% of them singletons. The sequenced material came from PBMCs or a T cell subset sorted from them (not recorded which). This rearrangement joins TRBV10-2 to TRBJ2-1; 13 bases line up with TRBD2. This receptor was taken from a man younger than 30 who had mild COVID-19 (a few samples of this study predate the infection). Cell type and time point are not known. The CDR3 spells CASRGLAGASSYNEQFF. CDR3 sequence (DNA): TGCGCCAGCAGAGGACTAGCGGGGGCGAGCTCCTACAATGAGCAGTTCTTC.